This is a list of T cell receptor beta chains from one sample in a study of circulating CD8 cells and anti-PD-1 response in melanoma. TCRdb re-called the reads through MiXCR, storing one row per CDR3 protein. The sample carries 300 to 350 distinct CDR3 sequences, about 10% recorded once. The starting material was CD8+ T cells from PBMCs, obtained at baseline or after one month of anti-PD-1 therapy (not recorded which). The receptors come from a human donor with melanoma. Each CDR3 is given with its conserved first and last residue. A D gene is named only where the DNA matches it firmly. Clone size, where shown, is once, few, many, or a class for clones that have expanded.

d_call j_call v_call clone_size cdr3_aa cdr3_nt
NA TRBJ1-2 TRBV19 medium-sized CASSIQGLTGYTF TGTGCCAGTAGCATACAGGGTTTGACTGGCTACACCTTC
TRBD2 TRBJ2-3 TRBV4-3 medium-sized CASSRTSGIGDTQYF TGCGCCAGCAGCCGGACTAGCGGGATTGGAGATACGCAGTATTTT
NA TRBJ1-1 TRBV30 medium-sized CAWSPKWAGMNTEAFF TGTGCCTGGAGTCCTAAATGGGCGGGGATGAACACTGAAGCTTTCTTT
NA TRBJ1-1 TRBV27 large CASSPRGNTEAFF TGTGCCAGCAGTCCCCGGGGCAACACTGAAGCTTTCTTT
NA TRBJ2-7 TRBV4-1 large CASSLFVGGVNEQYF TGCGCCAGCAGCCTTTTCGTGGGGGGAGTCAACGAGCAGTACTTC
NA TRBJ1-4 TRBV20-1 medium-sized CSASYGPSGEKLFF TGCAGTGCTAGTTATGGACCCTCAGGTGAAAAACTGTTTTTT
NA TRBJ1-4 TRBV2 medium-sized CASRKSQGSNEKLFF TGTGCCAGCAGGAAATCACAGGGATCTAATGAAAAACTGTTTTTT
NA TRBJ2-1 TRBV2 NA CASSEGQVSPGEQFF TGTGCCAGCAGTGAAGGACAGGTATCCCCCGGTGAGCAGTTCTTC
NA TRBJ2-7 TRBV18 hyperexpanded CASSPTGYFGEQYF TGTGCCAGCTCACCCACAGGGTACTTCGGCGAGCAGTACTTC
NA TRBJ2-3 TRBV2 hyperexpanded CASARTHGLSTDTQYF TGTGCCAGCGCCCGAACTCATGGTCTGAGCACAGATACGCAGTATTTT
NA TRBJ2-1 TRBV19 medium-sized CASSIGTSREEFF TGTGCCAGTAGTATAGGAACTAGCAGGGAAGAGTTCTTC
NA TRBJ2-3 TRBV7-8 large CASSSQPGQSSDTQYF TGTGCCAGCAGCTCACAGCCTGGACAGTCATCGGATACGCAGTATTTT
NA TRBJ1-4 TRBV28 large CASSSTGDNEKLFF TGTGCCAGCAGTTCCACAGGCGATAATGAAAAACTGTTTTTT
NA TRBJ2-2 TRBV7-3 large CASSLDLGHHPDTGELF TGTGCCAGCAGCTTGGACCTGGGACACCACCCTGACACCGGGGAGCTGTTT
NA TRBJ2-1 TRBV19 medium-sized CASSIVGNNEQFF TGTGCCAGTAGTATAGTAGGAAACAATGAGCAGTTCTTC
TRBD2 TRBJ2-7 TRBV20-1 large CSARAVGTSGYEQYF TGCAGTGCTAGAGCGGTGGGGACTAGCGGCTACGAGCAGTACTTC